This passage covers 10 T cell receptor beta chains from one sample sequenced in a study of cytomegalovirus exposure and HLA in healthy donors. PCR was performed using 60 Vbeta and 13 Jbeta primers. The data were produced by immunoSEQ multiplex PCR, yet TCRdb's version contains in-frame clones alone and is incomplete. The data show about 150,000 clones, 70% to 80% seen once. Input material: PBMCs. These receptor sequences come from a man aged 50 to 59 in good health and CMV-seropositive.

The chain is built from TRBV10-1 and TRBJ2-5; no definite D call. Germline assignment: CDR1 WNHNN and CDR2 SYGVQD (reference sequence). This CDR3 has 14 amino acids. Trimming stripped 0 bases from V and 1 base from J, with 6 bases between. This chain's CDR3 is CASSESGSQETQYF. CDR3 nucleotide sequence: TGCGCCAGCAGTGAGTCTGGTAGCCAAGAGACCCAGTACTTC.

This clone was counted a few times. The chain links TRBV7-8 to TRBJ2-1; TRBD1 agrees at 7 bases. Germline CDR1 reads SGHVS; CDR2 reads FQNEAQ. This CDR3 contains 15 residues. Trimming cost V 8 bases and J 0 bases; bases outside gene matches: 7. CDR3 region: CASGVQGSSYNEQFF. CDR3 DNA sequence: TGTGCCAGCGGGGTACAGGGGAGCTCCTACAATGAGCAGTTCTTC.

On this clone: The same CDR3 is also encoded by other DNA sequences in this sample. The chain combines TRBV2 with TRBJ1-5; 7 positions match TRBD1. Trimming took 4 bases from V and 3 from J; bases not matched to a gene: 15. Germline assignment: CDR1 SNHLY and CDR2 FYNNEI. This CDR3 is 18 amino acids long. DNA for the CDR3: TGTGCCAGCAGTGTTCCCAGGGGGAGAAGGGGAGCCAATCAGCCCCAGCATTTT. It yields the protein CASSVPRGRRGANQPQHF. The full variable domain, with the rest looked up from reference TRBV2 and TRBJ1-5, is EPEVTQTPSHQVTQMGQEVILRCVPISNHLYFYWYRQILGQKVEFLVSFYNNEISEKSEIFDDQFSVERPDGSNFTLKIRSTKLEDSAMYFCASSVPRGRRGANQPQHFGDGTRLSIL.

The V gene is TRBV19, the J gene TRBJ2-2; 12 bases match TRBD2. Trimming at V came to 6 bases and at J to 7 bases, leaving 9 bases not matched to a gene. Looked up from germline, CDR1 is LNHDA and CDR2 is SQIVND (reference sequence). The CDR3 covers 16 residues. The chain's CDR3 is CASSVLAGGPVGELFF. The DNA of the CDR3 is TGTGCCAGTAGCGTCCTAGCGGGAGGGCCGGTCGGGGAGCTGTTTTTT.

The genes are TRBV11-2 and TRBJ2-7; D may be TRBD2 (5 bases). Deletions cut 6 bases from V and 7 bases from J, with 13 bases between. The CDR3 spans 12 residues. Germline assignment: CDR1 SGHAT and CDR2 FQNNGV. This CDR3 is CASRPLASEQYF. CDR3 DNA: TGTGCCAGCAGGCCTCTAGCTTCGGAGCAGTACTTC.

The genes are TRBV5-1 and TRBJ2-1, with TRBD1 identical over 7 bases. Trimming removed 4 bases from V and 6 bases from J; junction bases left unmatched: 10. Germline V CDR1 and CDR2: SGHRS, YFSETQ. The CDR3 is 15 amino acids. The CDR3 here is CASSTIPTGPNEQFF. In DNA form, the CDR3 reads TGCGCCAGCAGCACTATTCCGACAGGGCCCAATGAGCAGTTCTTC. The variable domain in full, completed from reference TRBV5-1 and TRBJ2-1, reads KAGVTQTPRYLIKTRGQQVTLSCSPISGHRSVSWYQQTPGQGLQFLFEYFSETQRNKGNFPGRFSGRQFSNSRSEMNVSTLELGDSALYLCASSTIPTGPNEQFFGPGTRLTVL.

The chain has TRBV28 and TRBJ2-2; D perhaps matches TRBD2 (7 bases). The germline CDR1 and CDR2 sequences are MDHEN and SYDVKM. The CDR3 is 19 amino acids. Trimming stripped 6 bases from V and 0 bases from J, with 23 bases between. Here the CDR3 DNA reads TGTGCCAGCAGGGGGGGGCGTGTGGGCAGGACTGCGAACACCGGGGAGCTGTTTTTT. This encodes CASRGGRVGRTANTGELFF.

The CDR3 sequence: CSVEFGTGGGETQYF. DNA for the CDR3: TGCAGCGTTGAATTTGGGACAGGGGGAGGGGAGACCCAGTACTTC. V is TRBV29-1 and J is TRBJ2-5, with TRBD1 matching 11 bases. The CDR3 extends over 15 amino acids. From germline, CDR1 is SQVTM and CDR2 ANQGSEA. J lost 5 bases, V lost 2 bases, and 7 bases had no gene match.

This chain connects TRBV30 to TRBJ1-3, with TRBD1 matching 7 bases. The length of the CDR3 is 17 residues. The V gene's germline CDR1 is GTSNPN and CDR2 SVGIG (reference sequence). V gave up 0 bases and J gave up 0 bases; unmatched junction bases: 8. In nucleotides, the CDR3 is TGTGCCTGGAGTGTACCCGGCAACAGGGGCTCTGGAAACACCATATATTTT. Protein product: CAWSVPGNRGSGNTIYF.

In its sample, this clone was seen a few times. The rearrangement joins TRBV7-3 to TRBJ1-1, with 9 bases identical to TRBD1. With V trimmed by 5 bases and J by 3 bases, 10 bases remained unmatched. The CDR3 is 16 amino acids. Germline loops: CDR1 SGHTA, CDR2 FQGTGA. The CDR3: CASSISDRGSDTEAFF. CDR3 DNA: TGTGCCAGCAGCATTTCGGACAGGGGCAGCGACACTGAAGCTTTCTTT.